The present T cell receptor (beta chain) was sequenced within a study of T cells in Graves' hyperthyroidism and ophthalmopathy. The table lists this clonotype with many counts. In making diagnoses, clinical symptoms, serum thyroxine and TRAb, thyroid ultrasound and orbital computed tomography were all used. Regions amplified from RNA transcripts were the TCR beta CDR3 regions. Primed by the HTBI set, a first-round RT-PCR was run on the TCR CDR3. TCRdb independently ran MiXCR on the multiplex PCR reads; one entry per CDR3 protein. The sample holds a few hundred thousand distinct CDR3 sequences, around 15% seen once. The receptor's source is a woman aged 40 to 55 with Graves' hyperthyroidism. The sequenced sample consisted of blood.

CDR3 DNA: TGTGCCAGCAGCCAAGATTATTCGGGCGCCACTGAAGCTTTCTTT. Protein sequence: CASSQDYSGATEAFF. The chain carries TRBV3-1 and TRBJ1-1; D is undetermined. Germline CDR1 is LGHDT and CDR2 is YNNKEL (reference sequence). This CDR3 has 15 amino acids. V lost 0 bases and J lost 4, with 12 bases in between.